These 13 T cell receptor beta chains share one sample of origin, sequenced in a study of T cell repertoires in cytomegalovirus infection. TCRdb used MiXCR to reprocess the reads, holding one entry per CDR3 protein. The sample lists about 740,000 distinct CDR3 sequences, 33% occurring once. Antigen specificity for these receptors is unknown. The source material was cultured PBMCs, sampled from culture after CMV antigen stimulation. All receptors derive from a human donor in good health (CMV status not recorded). Some clones in this sample may be carry-over from other donors' samples.

The chain is built from TRBV2 and TRBJ2-2; no clear D. The CDR3 runs 11 residues. Trimming took 8 bases from V and 5 from J, leaving 6 bases between them. In germline, CDR1 is SNHLY, CDR2 FYNNEI. CDR3 sequence reads: CASVGTGELFF. CDR3 nucleotides: TGTGCCAGCGTTGGGACCGGGGAGCTGTTTTTT.

V and J are TRBV7-6 and TRBJ1-4; 8 bases fit TRBD1. Looked up from germline, CDR1 is SGHVS and CDR2 is FNYEAQ. V lost 5 bases, J lost 3 bases, and 2 bases stayed unmatched. This CDR3 has 14 amino acids. This CDR3 is CASSRQGSNEKLFF. For the CDR3, the DNA is TGTGCCAGCAGCAGACAGGGGTCTAATGAAAAACTGTTTTTT.

This rearrangement joins TRBV11-2 to TRBJ2-3, with D perhaps TRBD1 (5 bases). The CDR3 sequence is 15 residues long. V was cut by 2 bases and J by 5 bases, with 14 bases left in between. Per germline, CDR1 SGHAT and CDR2 FQNNGV. CDR3 nucleotide sequence: TGTGCCAGCAGCTTATACGGCATGGGGCGAGATACGCAGTATTTT. Its protein product is CASSLYGMGRDTQYF.

This clonotype showed up just a few times. This rearrangement joins TRBV28 to TRBJ1-1, with D possibly matching TRBD1 (5 bases). From germline, CDR1 is MDHEN and CDR2 SYDVKM. The V end lost 8 bases, the J end lost 2 bases, and 15 bases lay between the germline ends. The CDR3 consists of 14 residues. CDR3 in amino acids: CASGGGEINTEAFF. The CDR3, as DNA: TGTGCCAGCGGGGGGGGGGAGATAAACACTGAAGCTTTCTTT.

This clonotype was seen only a few times. The genes are TRBV7-2 and TRBJ2-7, with 7 nucleotides matching TRBD2. The ends lost 5 bases at V and 2 bases at J; junction bases unmatched: 6. CDR1 SGHTA and CDR2 FQGNSA come from the germline V gene. The CDR3 runs to 14 residues. CDR3 protein: CASSLLRGAYEQYF. The CDR3 nucleotides are TGTGCCAGCAGCCTCCTACGGGGGGCCTACGAGCAGTACTTC.

The chain carries TRBV20-1 and TRBJ2-1; 11 positions match TRBD2. Per germline, CDR1 DFQATT and CDR2 SNEGSKA (reference sequence). The length of the CDR3 is 15 residues. Losses at the gene ends were 0 bases for V and 8 bases for J; bases not matched to a gene: 6. The CDR3: CSARDPLAGEYEQFF. CDR3 coding DNA: TGCAGTGCTAGAGATCCACTAGCGGGAGAGTATGAGCAGTTCTTC.

This clonotype was seen only a few times. The V call is TRBV19, the J call TRBJ2-1, with 12 nucleotides matching TRBD2. With V trimmed by 3 bases and J by 9 bases, 6 bases remained unmatched. The CDR3 runs to 15 residues. In germline, CDR1 is LNHDA, CDR2 SQIVND (reference sequence). CDR3 sequence: CASSIWASGRVEQFF. The CDR3 region has the DNA TGTGCCAGTAGTATTTGGGCTAGCGGGAGGGTTGAGCAGTTCTTC.

The CDR3 DNA reads as TGTGCCAGCAGATCCCCGCTGGGGGCACTCGGCACTGAAGCTTTCTTT. Translation: CASRSPLGALGTEAFF. The rearrangement links TRBV11-2 to TRBJ1-1; D is possibly TRBD1 (6 bases). V dropped 6 bases and J dropped 4 bases, with 21 bases sitting between them. Germline V lookup: CDR1 SGHAT, CDR2 FQNNGV. The CDR3 has 16 residues. Full variable domain (rest looked up from reference TRBV11-2 and TRBJ1-1): EAGVAQSPRYKIIEKRQSVAFWCNPISGHATLYWYQQILGQGPKLLIQFQNNGVVDDSQLPKDRFSAERLKGVDSTLKIQPAKLEDSAVYLCASRSPLGALGTEAFFGQGTRLTVV.

This clonotype was picked up a small number of times. The gene calls are TRBV4-3 and TRBJ2-3; 8 bases are shared with TRBD2. The germline CDR1 and CDR2 sequences are LGHNA and YSLEER. V gave up 0 bases and J gave up 7 bases; unmatched junction bases: 6. This CDR3 is 15 amino acids long. As DNA, the CDR3 is TGCGCCAGCAGCCAAGAAGCAAGCGGGGGCTATACGCAGTATTTT. Encoded protein: CASSQEASGGYTQYF.

CDR3 sequence (DNA): TGTGCCAGCAGCCCCTTCAGGCAAAACATTCAGTACTTC. It codes for CASSPFRQNIQYF. V and J are TRBV4-2 and TRBJ2-4, with D uncertain. The CDR3 totals 13 residues. In germline, CDR1 is LGHNA, CDR2 YNFKEQ. V was cut by 4 bases and J by 5 bases, with 9 bases left in between.

This clonotype was seen repeatedly, ten times or more. The gene calls are TRBV6-1 and TRBJ2-7, with D tentatively TRBD1 (6 bases). V shed 6 bases and J shed 3 bases, with 15 bases lying between them. Germline V lookup: CDR1 MNHNS, CDR2 SASEGT. This CDR3 region has 14 residues. CDR3 residues: CASSSGHLYYEQYF. In DNA form, the CDR3 reads TGTGCCAGCAGCTCGGGACACCTATACTACGAGCAGTACTTC.

The rearrangement joins TRBV6-5 to TRBJ1-1, with D possibly TRBD1 on 5 matching bases. The V gene lost 0 bases and the J gene lost 7 bases, with 15 bases spanning the gap. This CDR3 has 15 amino acids. Germline V gene sequence: CDR1 MNHEY, CDR2 SVGAGI. The CDR3, as DNA: TGTGCCAGCAGTTACTCCGGGACCTTGACCCGTGAAGCTTTCTTT. The encoded protein is CASSYSGTLTREAFF.

In this sample, this clonotype turned up many times. The chain employs TRBV7-2 and TRBJ1-3; D gene ambiguous. The ends were cut back, 1 base at V and 5 bases at J, with 15 bases in the middle. CDR1 SGHTA and CDR2 FQGNSA come from the germline V gene. The CDR3 spans 16 residues. The CDR3 bases are TGTGCCAGCAGCTTAGAGTTGCTGCCCTTCCGAAACACCATATATTTT. Its protein product is CASSLELLPFRNTIYF. Based on the CDR3 plus reference TRBV7-2 and TRBJ1-3, the full variable domain is GAGVSQSPSNKVTEKGKDVELRCDPISGHTALYWYRQSLGQGLEFLIYFQGNSAPDKSGLPSDRFSAERTGGSVSTLTIQRTQQEDSAVYLCASSLELLPFRNTIYFGEGSWLTVV.